This is a list of T cell receptor beta chains from one sample in a study of breast tumors, draining lymph nodes, adjacent tissues. MiXCR, applied by TCRdb to the multiplex PCR reads, yields one record per CDR3 protein. The sample contains approximately 90,000 distinct CDR3 sequences, over 25% of which appear only once. Sequencing used axillary lymph node tissue. These receptors were collected from a female donor with breast cancer. Some clones in this sample may be carry-over from other donors' samples. The CDR3 runs from the conserved cysteine through the conserved F or W. The D gene is left open where the match is weak. Clone size, where shown, is once, few, many, or a class for clones that have expanded.

>20|many|-|TRBJ2-7|TRBV7-2
TGTGCCAGCAGCCAAACCGCCGGGACTTTATTGGCGTTTAGCGCCTACGAGCAGTACTTC
CASSQTAGTLLAFSAYEQYF
>16|many|-|TRBJ2-2|TRBV20-1
TGCAGTGCTAGGGGGGGGGGCAGGTTGAACACCGGGGAGCTGTTTTTT
CSARGGGRLNTGELFF
>12|many|TRBD2|TRBJ2-5|TRBV29-1
TGCAGCGCCCGGGAGGGCCTGGGGACCCAGTACTTC
CSAREGLGTQYF
>16|many|-|TRBJ1-4|TRBV5-6
TGTGCCAGCAGCCCGACAGTGGCCGCAACTAATGAAAAACTGTTTTTT
CASSPTVAATNEKLFF
>14|-|-|TRBJ1-6|TRBV30
TGTCCCTGGAGTGTGAACGGCCTTAGTTCACCCCTCCACTTT
CPWSVNGLSSPLHF
>15|-|-|TRBJ1-4|TRBV10-3
TGTGACATCAGTGATTACAGGTTTTCGGATGAAAAACTGTTTTTT
CDISDYRFSDEKLFF
>14|many|TRBD2|TRBJ2-1|TRBV20-1
TGCAGTGCTGCGGGACTAGCGGGAATCCATGAGCAGTTCTTC
CSAAGLAGIHEQFF
>16|many|-|TRBJ2-3|TRBV7-2
TGTGCCAGCAGCTTAGTCTCAGCCCTCGGCACAGATACGCAGTATTTT
CASSLVSALGTDTQYF
>14|-|TRBD1|TRBJ1-3|TRBV20-1
TGCAGTGCGGGCACAGGGGGCGCTGGAACCACCATATATTTT
CSAGTGGAGTTIYF
>14|many|TRBD2|TRBJ2-1|TRBV6-2/TRBV6-3
TGTGCCAGCACCCAAGCGGGAGCCTACAATGAGCAGTTCTTC
CASTQAGAYNEQFF
>15|once|TRBD1|TRBJ2-7|TRBV12-5
TGTGCTAGTGCCATCGGGGGGACAGGGTCCTACGGGCAGTACTTC
CASAIGGTGSYGQYF
>13|many|-|TRBJ2-2|TRBV6-4
TGTGCCAGCAGTGACGGGTACACCGGGGAGCTGTTTTTT
CASSDGYTGELFF
>14|many|-|TRBJ2-1|TRBV9
TGTGCCAGCAGCTTCAGGGACCGTCTGCATGAGCAGTTCTTC
CASSFRDRLHEQFF
>16|many|-|TRBJ1-5|TRBV2
TGTGCCAGCAGTGACCGAAGCGTTGATAGCAATCAGCCCCAGCATTTT
CASSDRSVDSNQPQHF
>15|-|-|TRBJ2-7|TRBV12-5
TGTGCTAGTGGTTTGGATAGCACAATCAGCCACGAGCAGTACTTC
CASGLDSTISHEQYF
>13|many|-|TRBJ1-3|TRBV20-1
TGCAGTGCTAGTTCTGGGATCGGAAACACCATATATTTT
CSASSGIGNTIYF
>15|many|-|TRBJ2-3|TRBV20-1
TGCAGTGCTAGCGTCCGCGGGTTCGTCGCAGATACGCAGTATTTT
CSASVRGFVADTQYF
>14|many|-|TRBJ2-7|TRBV11-2
TGTGCCAGCAGCTTTGGCTCCATTCCGTCCGAGCAGTACTTC
CASSFGSIPSEQYF
>15|many|-|TRBJ1-2|TRBV3-1
TGTGCCAGCAGCCAAGATCGGAGGGCACCTGGAGGCTACACCTTC
CASSQDRRAPGGYTF
>17|many|TRBD2|TRBJ2-5|TRBV20-1
TGCAGTGCTAGCCGGACTAGCGGGGGGGCGGACCAAGAGACCCAGTACTTC
CSASRTSGGADQETQYF
>14|-|-|TRBJ1-6|TRBV5-1
TGCGCCAGCGGCTTGGAACAGAGGAATTCCCCCCTCCACTTT
CASGLEQRNSPLHF
>14|-|TRBD2|TRBJ2-7|TRBV25-1
TGTGCCAGCAGCAAACGACTAGCGGGAAACGAGCAGTACTTC
CASSKRLAGNEQYF
>24|-|-|TRBJ2-1|TRBV7-2
-
CASSFYICSANGLAGASSYNEQFF
>12|medium-sized|-|TRBJ2-7|TRBV7-2
TGTGCCAGCAGCTTAGGGGAAACCGAGCAGTACTTC
CASSLGETEQYF
>15|-|-|TRBJ1-3|TRBV12-5
TGTGCCAGTGGTGCTTCAGGTCTCTCTGGAAACGCCATATATTTT
CASGASGLSGNAIYF
>14|many|-|TRBJ2-3|TRBV5-1
TGCGCCAGCAGCTTGGGCGGGCCTAGAGATACGCAGTATTTT
CASSLGGPRDTQYF
>11|many|-|TRBJ2-3|TRBV12-3/TRBV12-4
TGTGCCAGCACCAACACAGATACGCAGTATTTT
CASTNTDTQYF
>16|many|-|TRBJ2-1|TRBV4-3
TGCGCCAGCAGCCAGCTCGGCTTAAGCTCCTACAATGAGCAGTTCTTC
CASSQLGLSSYNEQFF
>11|many|-|TRBJ2-1|TRBV19
TGTGCCAGCGGAATAGGGAATGAGCAGTTCTTC
CASGIGNEQFF
>15|-|TRBD2|TRBJ2-5|TRBV19
TGTGCCAGCAGTGGGACTAGCGGGGTGTGGGAGACCCTGTACTTC
CASSGTSGVWETLYF
>21|-|-|TRBJ2-7|TRBV11-2
-
CASSFYICSASWLAGAHEQYF
>13|many|TRBD1|TRBJ2-3|TRBV5-8
TGTGCCAGCAGCATCCGGGACAGCAATACGCAGTATTTT
CASSIRDSNTQYF